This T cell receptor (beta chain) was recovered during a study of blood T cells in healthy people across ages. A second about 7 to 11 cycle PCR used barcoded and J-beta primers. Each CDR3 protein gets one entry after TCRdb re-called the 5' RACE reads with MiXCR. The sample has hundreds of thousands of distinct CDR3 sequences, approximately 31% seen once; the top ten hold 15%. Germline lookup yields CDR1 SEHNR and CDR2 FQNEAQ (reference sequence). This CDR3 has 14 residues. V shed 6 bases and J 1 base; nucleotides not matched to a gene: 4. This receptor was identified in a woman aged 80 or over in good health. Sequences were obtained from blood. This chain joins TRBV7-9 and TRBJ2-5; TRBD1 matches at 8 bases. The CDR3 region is CASRPTGVQETQYF. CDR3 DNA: TGTGCCAGCAGACCGACAGGGGTCCAAGAGACCCAGTACTTC.